This passage covers 17 T cell receptor beta chains from one sample sequenced in a study of blood T cell repertoires in COVID-19. Here immunoSEQ multiplex PCR was the method, and the copy in TCRdb shows in-frame clones only, minus some. The repertoire holds roughly 71,000 clones, with approximately 85% as singletons. Sequenced input: peripheral blood. The receptors here all came from a man aged 50-60 years with acute or convalescent COVID-19.

The CDR3 loop is CASSYRGGDEQYV. The CDR3 DNA is TGTGCCAGCAGTTACCGAGGGGGCGACGAGCAGTACGTC. The rearrangement links TRBV6-6 to TRBJ2-7; 7 nucleotides align to TRBD1. Germline CDR1 MNHNY, CDR2 SVGAGI (reference sequence). Germline trimming cut 2 bases from V and 5 bases from J; bases unmatched to any gene: 3. This CDR3 is 13 amino acids long.

The chain combines TRBV7-3 with TRBJ2-2; D gene uncertain. Germline values: CDR1 SGHTA, CDR2 FQGTGA. This CDR3 spans 13 amino acids. V dropped 8 bases and J dropped 0 bases, with 7 bases sitting between them. As DNA, the CDR3 is TGTGCCAGCGCGGCTACGAACACCGGGGAGCTGTTTTTT. Its protein is CASAATNTGELFF.

V usage is TRBV6-2 or TRBV6-3 and J usage is TRBJ1-1; D is ambiguous. V lost 6 bases and J lost 0, with 8 bases in between. This CDR3 spans 13 amino acids. Per the germline V gene, CDR1 is MNHEY and CDR2 is SVGEGT. The CDR3 is CASSHQVNTEAFF. CDR3 DNA: TGTGCCAGCAGCCACCAGGTGAACACTGAAGCTTTCTTT.

The V and J genes are TRBV2 and TRBJ1-5; 10 positions agree with TRBD1. This CDR3 comprises 13 residues. V shed 8 bases, J shed 7 bases, and the junction held 5 bases outside the gene matches. From germline, CDR1 is SNHLY and CDR2 FYNNEI. The CDR3 sequence: CASGDRGRQPQHF. The CDR3 region has the DNA TGTGCCAGCGGGGACAGGGGACGCCAGCCCCAGCATTTT. Looking up the rest from reference TRBV2 and TRBJ1-5 gives the full variable domain: EPEVTQTPSHQVTQMGQEVILRCVPISNHLYFYWYRQILGQKVEFLVSFYNNEISEKSEIFDDQFSVERPDGSNFTLKIRSTKLEDSAMYFCASGDRGRQPQHFGDGTRLSIL.

This rearrangement joins TRBV28 to TRBJ1-3; D ambiguous. This CDR3 has 12 amino acids. Trimming left V 4 bases short and J 4 bases short, with 5 bases between. Germline V lookup: CDR1 MDHEN, CDR2 SYDVKM. The CDR3 DNA follows: TGTGCCAGCAGTTATCAGGGAAACACCATATATTTT. It codes for CASSYQGNTIYF.

The chain joins TRBV2 to TRBJ2-5; D gene ambiguous. Looked up from germline, CDR1 is SNHLY and CDR2 is FYNNEI. This CDR3 has 13 amino acids. Trimming left V 6 bases short and J 0 bases short, with 8 bases between. The CDR3 reads CASSSENQETQYF. CDR3 coding DNA: TGTGCCAGCAGCTCCGAGAACCAAGAGACCCAGTACTTC. Looking up the rest from reference TRBV2 and TRBJ2-5 gives the full variable domain: EPEVTQTPSHQVTQMGQEVILRCVPISNHLYFYWYRQILGQKVEFLVSFYNNEISEKSEIFDDQFSVERPDGSNFTLKIRSTKLEDSAMYFCASSSENQETQYFGPGTRLLVL.

This clone was detected once. The V gene is TRBV5-1, the J gene TRBJ1-1; a weak D match, TRBD1 (5 bases). Germline CDR1 reads SGHRS; CDR2 reads YFSETQ. The V and J ends lost 0 bases and 3 bases respectively, with 9 bases between them. There are 14 residues in the CDR3. As DNA, the CDR3 is TGCGCCAGCAGCTTGGTCTCCAGGGACACTGAAGCTTTCTTT. Protein: CASSLVSRDTEAFF.

The V call is TRBV30, the J call TRBJ2-7, with TRBD2 matching over 11 bases. Germline V CDR1 and CDR2: GTSNPN, SVGIG (reference sequence). Trimming cost V 2 bases and J 10 bases; bases outside gene matches: 7. CDR3 size: 13 residues. CDR3 sequence (DNA): TGTGCCTGGAGTCTTAAGACTAGCGGGAAACAGTACGTC. It is translated as CAWSLKTSGKQYV.

The sample holds one count of this clone. Here the CDR3 DNA reads TGTGCCAGCCACCCCCGGGACAGCCAAGAGACCCAGTACTTC. This gives the protein CASHPRDSQETQYF. The V call is TRBV7-8, the J call TRBJ2-5; 7 bases line up with TRBD1. Germline CDR1 is SGHVS and CDR2 is FQNEAQ. V lost 8 bases to trimming and J lost 1 base; unmatched junction nucleotides: 7. CDR3 length: 14 amino acids.

The genes are TRBV18 and TRBJ2-7; D call uncertain. The V and J ends lost 2 bases and 6 bases respectively, with 8 bases between them. The CDR3 covers 12 residues. In germline, CDR1 is KGHSH, CDR2 LQKENI. The CDR3: CASSPDTSEQYF. The CDR3 DNA reads TGTGCCAGCTCACCAGACACTTCCGAGCAGTACTTC.

The chain couples TRBV7-9 to TRBJ2-3; 15 bases fit TRBD2. V trimming: 4 bases; J trimming: 8 bases; junction bases outside the gene matches: 7. This CDR3 region has 16 residues. Germline CDR1 reads SEHNR; CDR2 reads FQNEAQ (reference sequence). The CDR3 protein is CASSSGTSGGSLTQYF. The CDR3 nucleotides read TGTGCCAGCAGCTCAGGGACTAGCGGGGGGTCCCTTACGCAGTATTTT.

The chain uses TRBV3-1 (or the pseudogene TRBV3-2) and TRBJ1-6, with D perhaps TRBD1 (5 bases). Germline V gives CDR1 LGHDT, CDR2 YNNKEL (reference sequence). Trimming stripped 0 bases from V and 6 bases from J, with 15 bases between. This CDR3 spans 17 amino acids. The CDR3 loop reads CASSQDRGGAGNSPLHF. DNA of the CDR3: TGTGCCAGCAGCCAAGATCGAGGAGGGGCCGGTAATTCACCCCTCCACTTT.

The rearrangement joins TRBV24-1 to TRBJ2-3, with 12 bases fitting TRBD2. Germline values: CDR1 KGHDR, CDR2 SFDVKD. This CDR3 has 18 residues. The V gene end was trimmed by 2 bases and the J gene end by 6 bases; junction bases not matched to a gene: 11. The CDR3 region has the DNA TGTGCCACCAGTGATTCGGCACCAACTAGCGGGGGGATGGATACGCAGTATTTT. It specifies CATSDSAPTSGGMDTQYF.

The chain employs TRBV11-2 and TRBJ1-2; tentative D call: TRBD1 (6 bases). CDR1 is SGHAT and CDR2 is FQNNGV in the germline V gene. The V end lost 1 base, the J end lost 6 bases, and 12 bases lay between the germline ends. The CDR3 is made up of 14 amino acids. The CDR3 loop is CASSLVTGSDGYTF. Written as DNA, the CDR3 is TGTGCCAGCAGCTTAGTTACAGGGAGTGATGGCTACACCTTC.

This chain connects TRBV6-6 to TRBJ2-7; TRBD2 might be the D (5 bases). Germline CDR1 and CDR2: MNHNY and SVGAGI (reference sequence). The V end was cut by 2 bases, the J end by 4 bases, with 9 bases between. This CDR3 region has 13 residues. CDR3 region: CASSYARGYEQYV. For the CDR3, the DNA is TGTGCCAGCAGTTACGCACGGGGTTACGAGCAGTACGTC.

The gene calls are TRBV9 and TRBJ2-3; 7 nucleotides align to TRBD2. J was trimmed by 0 bases and V by 3 bases; bases with no gene match: 7. Germline lookup yields CDR1 SGDLS and CDR2 YYNGEE. The CDR3 is 16 amino acids. CDR3 sequence reads: CASSASSGLSTDTQYF. As DNA, the CDR3 is TGTGCCAGCAGCGCCTCTAGCGGCCTTAGCACAGATACGCAGTATTTT.

J is TRBJ2-7 and V is TRBV27, with 9 bases fitting TRBD1. The ends lost 3 bases at V and 6 bases at J; junction bases unmatched: 6. The CDR3 runs to 14 residues. In germline, CDR1 is MNHEY, CDR2 SMNVEV (reference sequence). The CDR3 is CASSFSGTGFEQYF. DNA of the CDR3: TGTGCCAGCAGTTTCTCCGGGACAGGGTTCGAGCAGTACTTC.